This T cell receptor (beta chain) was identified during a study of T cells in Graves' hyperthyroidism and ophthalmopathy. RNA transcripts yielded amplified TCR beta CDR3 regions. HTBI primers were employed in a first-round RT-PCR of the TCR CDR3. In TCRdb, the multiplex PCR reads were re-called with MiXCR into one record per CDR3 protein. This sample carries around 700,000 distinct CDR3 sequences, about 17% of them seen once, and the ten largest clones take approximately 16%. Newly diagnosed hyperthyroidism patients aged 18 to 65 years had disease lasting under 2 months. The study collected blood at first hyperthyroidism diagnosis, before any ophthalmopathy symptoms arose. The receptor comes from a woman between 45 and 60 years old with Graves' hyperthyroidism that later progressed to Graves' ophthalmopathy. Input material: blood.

The CDR3 DNA is TGCAGCGTTGTAACAGGGGTGTCCTACGAGCAGTACTTC. Amino acid sequence: CSVVTGVSYEQYF. The genes are TRBV29-1 and TRBJ2-7; 7 bases match TRBD1. CDR3 length equals 13 residues. Germline CDR1 reads SQVTM; CDR2 reads ANQGSEA. The V segment lost 4 bases and the J segment 1 base; nucleotides outside the gene matches: 4.